The clone carrying this TCR beta chain was seen a single time. The data originate from a study of blood T cell repertoires in COVID-19. Only in-frame clones appear in the TCRdb table, and some are missing; sequencing was by immunoSEQ multiplex PCR. Of hundreds of thousands of clones listed, 70% to 90% are singletons. The V end was cut by 3 bases, the J end by 3 bases, with 16 bases between. The CDR3 covers 15 residues. Germline lookup yields CDR1 SGDLS and CDR2 YYNGEE. The chain is built from TRBV9 and TRBJ2-7; maybe TRBD1 (6 bases). The sequenced material came from PBMCs or T cells enriched from blood (not recorded which). This clonotype was obtained from a man under 40 who had recovered from COVID-19. CDR3 nucleotides: TGTGCCAGCAGCGCAAACCCGGGACAACACTACGAGCAGTACTTC. Translation: CASSANPGQHYEQYF.